The clone carrying this T cell receptor (beta chain) was seen only a few times. Antigen specificity is unknown. This PCR relied on a set of 60 Vbeta primers and 13 Jbeta primers. Repertoires were generated with immunoSEQ multiplex PCR, while TCRdb's copy carries only in-frame clones and drops some. The sample carries 110,000 or so clones, 74% recorded once. The data are from a study of cytomegalovirus exposure and HLA in healthy donors. Study-level information: When 350 to 500 donors were genotyped, about 81% of them were found to fall in the Caucasian-associated ancestry cluster. Study results and limitations: Because they were indistinguishable, some V segments, including TRBV6-2 and TRBV6-3, were excluded. CMV antigen specificity of a few CMV-associated chains was confirmed in vitro. For presence/absence analyses, sequencing depth was assumed to be roughly uniform across donors.

This CDR3 contains 16 residues. V was pared by 2 bases and J by 2 bases, with 8 bases of the junction left unmatched. The germline gives CDR1 MNHNS, CDR2 SASEGT. The sequence was obtained from a woman aged 50 to 60 in good health and CMV-seropositive. This sequence joins TRBV6-1 and TRBJ2-7, with TRBD1 matching 8 bases. The sample was PBMCs. The CDR3 spells CASSEPYTTGAYEQYF. The CDR3 bases are TGTGCCAGCAGTGAACCATACACGACAGGGGCCTACGAGCAGTACTTC.